Listed here are 20 T cell receptor beta chains from one sample, sequenced in a study of Graves' ophthalmopathy and Graves' hyperthyroidism. Amplification targeted the TCR beta CDR3 regions, with RNA transcripts as the source material. Amplification began with first-round RT-PCR using HTBI primers, then second-round multiplex PCR was performed. TCRdb reanalysed the multiplex PCR reads using MiXCR and keeps one entry per CDR3 protein. The sample gives a few hundred thousand distinct CDR3 sequences, roughly 15% of which show up once; around 12% is in the top ten. What was sequenced was peripheral blood. Receptors originate from an adult man with Graves' ophthalmopathy.

This clonotype was counted many times. The chain carries TRBV7-9 and TRBJ1-2, with TRBD1 as a possible D gene (5 bases). This CDR3 has 14 residues. V was trimmed by 5 bases and J by 0 bases, leaving 10 bases between them. From germline, CDR1 is SEHNR and CDR2 FQNEAQ (reference sequence). The CDR3 protein is CASSPRDPNYGYTF. The CDR3 coding sequence is TGTGCCAGCAGCCCGCGGGACCCTAACTATGGCTACACCTTC.

This clonotype was observed at least ten times. The CDR3 nucleotides read TGTGCCAGCAGCTTACTACAGGGGGCGGACTACGAGCAGTACTTC. It is translated as CASSLLQGADYEQYF. This chain joins TRBV7-2 and TRBJ2-7; 9 bases fit TRBD1. Germline V CDR1 and CDR2: SGHTA, FQGNSA. V shed 2 bases, J shed 3 bases, and the junction held 5 bases outside the gene matches. This CDR3 contains 15 residues.

The sample holds many counts of this clonotype. The DNA for the CDR3 is TGTGCCAGCAGAGAAATACCCGGGGGTGGCTACACCTTC. Translating gives CASREIPGGGYTF. The chain couples TRBV2 to TRBJ1-2; possibly TRBD1 for D (5 bases). CDR1 is SNHLY and CDR2 is FYNNEI in the germline V gene. V lost 6 bases to trimming and J lost 7 bases, with 15 bases between them. The CDR3 is 13 residues long.

This clonotype came up many times. The rearrangement uses TRBV29-1 and TRBJ2-7; 8 nucleotides agree with TRBD2. Losses at the gene ends were 7 bases for V and 0 bases for J; bases not matched to a gene: 5. Per germline, CDR1 SQVTM and CDR2 ANQGSEA. This CDR3 contains 13 residues. The CDR3 sequence: CSARLALSYEQYF. In DNA form, the CDR3 reads TGCAGCGCCAGACTAGCGCTCTCCTACGAGCAGTACTTC.

The table lists this clonotype with many counts. The chain joins TRBV11-2 to TRBJ2-7; maybe TRBD2 (5 bases). Trimming cost V 5 bases and J 3 bases, with 26 bases left between them. CDR3 length equals 18 residues. CDR1 and CDR2 (germline): SGHAT, FQNNGV. CDR3 region: CASSHQPPRTPVDYEQYF. The CDR3, as DNA: TGTGCCAGCAGCCATCAACCCCCCCGGACTCCAGTTGACTACGAGCAGTACTTC.

This clonotype was detected many times. The chain is built from TRBV19 and TRBJ1-2; TRBD1 aligns across 9 bases. Germline V gene sequence: CDR1 LNHDA, CDR2 SQIVND (reference sequence). The CDR3 has 16 amino acids. J was trimmed by 7 bases and V by 5 bases; bases with no gene match: 14. This CDR3 reads CASSAYSGTGQSGYTF. The CDR3, as DNA: TGTGCCAGTAGTGCGTACTCCGGGACAGGGCAGTCTGGCTACACCTTC.

This clonotype was observed a handful of times. This may be a read error, as it is one base from a much larger clone. This sequence joins TRBV19 and TRBJ2-7, with D perhaps matching TRBD1 (5 bases). The CDR3 contains 17 residues. Germline V gene sequence: CDR1 LNHDA, CDR2 SQIVND (reference sequence). V lost 2 bases and J 7 bases, leaving 24 bases between the germline ends. The CDR3, as DNA: TGTGCCAGTAGTATAATTTCCACGACAGCAATCTTGCGGGAGCAGTACTTC. This sequence encodes CASSIISTTAILREQYF.

This clonotype was detected many times. CDR3 amino acids: CAWTGANTGELFF. The CDR3 coding sequence is TGTGCCTGGACAGGCGCGAACACCGGGGAGCTGTTTTTT. The rearrangement joins TRBV30 to TRBJ2-2; unclear D gene. The CDR3 totals 13 residues. Germline V gene data show CDR1 as GTSNPN and CDR2 as SVGIG (reference sequence). V lost 4 bases and J 0 bases, leaving 6 bases between the germline ends.

This clonotype was seen ten or more times. The chain employs TRBV4-1 and TRBJ2-5; TRBD1 matches 8 bases. Germline V CDR1 and CDR2: MGHRA, YSYEKL. The trim removed 5 bases at V and 0 bases at J, leaving 8 bases unmatched. The CDR3 runs 16 residues. In DNA form, the CDR3 reads TGCGCCAGCAGCAGAAGCGCGGGACAGGACCAAGAGACCCAGTACTTC. Translated: CASSRSAGQDQETQYF.

The table lists this clonotype with many counts. V gene TRBV6-2 or TRBV6-3 combines with J gene TRBJ2-5; D not certain. CDR3 size: 14 residues. Per germline, CDR1 MNHEY and CDR2 SVGEGT. V lost 9 bases to trimming and J lost 5 bases, with 19 bases between them. CDR3 residues: CASSTGRAMETQYF. CDR3 bases: TGTGCCAGTAGTACCGGACGGGCAATGGAGACCCAGTACTTC.

This clonotype was seen a few times. The genes are TRBV28 and TRBJ1-2, with D possibly TRBD1 on 6 matching bases. Trimming shortened V by 7 bases and J by 0 bases, and 12 bases separated the two germline ends. Germline CDR1 reads MDHEN; CDR2 reads SYDVKM. The CDR3 runs 14 residues. The CDR3 DNA reads TGTGCCAGCACCGAGACAGGTTCTAACTATGGCTACACCTTC. It specifies CASTETGSNYGYTF.

This clonotype was observed many times. The chain recombines TRBV20-1 with TRBJ1-1; D might be TRBD1 (5 bases). This CDR3 is built from 12 residues. Trimming removed 5 bases from V and 7 bases from J, with 14 bases in between. Looked up from germline, CDR1 is DFQATT and CDR2 is SNEGSKA (reference sequence). In DNA form, the CDR3 reads TGCAGTGCTGGATACCGGGACGGTGAAGCTTTCTTT. Translating gives CSAGYRDGEAFF.

This clonotype was seen repeatedly, ten times or more. A single base separates this from a much larger clone, so it may be a read error. This sequence joins TRBV2 and TRBJ2-7; D remains ambiguous. CDR3 length equals 11 residues. V lost 6 bases to trimming and J lost 2 bases, with 5 bases between them. CDR1 is SNHLY, CDR2 FYNNEI, per germline. CDR3 sequence (DNA): TGTGCCAGCAGGGCTACCTACGAGCAGTACTTC. Translating it yields CASRATYEQYF.

There are many counts of this clonotype. V usage is TRBV11-1 and J usage is TRBJ2-5, with TRBD1 identical over 9 bases. Trimming took 5 bases from V and 5 from J; bases not matched to a gene: 18. CDR1 and CDR2 (germline): SGHAT, FQDESV (reference sequence). The CDR3 covers 18 residues. CDR3 in amino acids: CASSTLRDRDRPRETQYF. The CDR3 region has the DNA TGTGCCAGCAGCACTTTACGGGACAGGGATCGGCCTCGGGAGACCCAGTACTTC.

On this clonotype: The junction differs from germline at one of its ends, possibly a read error. V is TRBV6-2 or TRBV6-3 and J is TRBJ2-5; 10 bases align to TRBD2. This CDR3 comprises 20 residues. CDR1 is MNHEY, CDR2 SVGEGT, per germline. The chain's CDR3 is CASSPLTPVSGRAYMEAQYF. In DNA, the CDR3 is TGTGCCAGCAGCCCTCTAACCCCCGTCAGCGGGAGGGCCTATATGGAGGCCCAATACTTC.

The J gene is TRBJ2-5, the V gene TRBV11-2, with D uncertain. Trimming took off 2 bases at V and 5 bases at J, with 12 bases between the two ends. There are 14 residues in the CDR3. From germline, CDR1 is SGHAT and CDR2 FQNNGV. DNA of the CDR3: TGTGCCAGCAGCTTATCCGGACCGCTCGAGACCCAGTACTTC. This codes for CASSLSGPLETQYF.

There are many counts of this clonotype. The V gene is TRBV19, the J gene TRBJ2-5; TRBD1 agrees at 9 bases. V was pared by 7 bases and J by 5 bases, with 11 bases of the junction left unmatched. The CDR3 length is 15 residues. Looked up from germline, CDR1 is LNHDA and CDR2 is SQIVND (reference sequence). Here the CDR3 DNA reads TGTGCCAGTACCTCGAAGGGACAGGGTAGCGAGACCCAGTACTTC. Translation gives CASTSKGQGSETQYF.

This clonotype was counted a single time. A much larger clonotype is one base distant, so this may be a read error. The chain employs TRBV7-2 and TRBJ2-5, with D unresolved. The CDR3 is 16 residues long. CDR1 is SGHTA and CDR2 is FQGNSA in the germline V gene. For the CDR3, the DNA is TGTGCCAGCAGCCAACATCTTCGCGGCCCACAAGAGACCCTGTACTTC. Translated: CASSQHLRGPQETLYF.

This clonotype came up many times. This chain joins TRBV19 and TRBJ1-2, with TRBD1 matching 8 bases. CDR3 length equals 12 residues. V lost 8 bases and J lost 3; bases outside the gene matches: 2. In germline, CDR1 is LNHDA, CDR2 SQIVND (reference sequence). The CDR3 protein is CASQQGDYGYTF. In nucleotides, the CDR3 is TGTGCCAGTCAACAGGGGGACTATGGCTACACCTTC.

Ten or more counts support this clonotype. The chain joins TRBV20-1 to TRBJ2-5, with 13 nucleotides matching TRBD2. Germline values: CDR1 DFQATT, CDR2 SNEGSKA (reference sequence). J gave up 7 bases and V 6 bases, and 8 bases lay outside the gene matches. CDR3 size: 14 residues. CDR3 sequence reads: CSAPSRTSGGTQYF. The CDR3 bases are TGCAGTGCCCCTAGTAGGACTAGCGGGGGGACCCAGTACTTC.